This passage covers 20 T cell receptor beta chains from one sample sequenced in a study of radiotherapy plus CTLA-4 blockade in lung cancer. Method: immunoSEQ multiplex PCR; TCRdb's copy keeps in-frame clones and lacks some. Of about 94,000 clones detected, roughly 80% appear once; the ten largest clones hold 25%. The sample in question was peripheral blood, obtained from a patient treated with radiotherapy plus ipilimumab. The source of these receptors is a human donor with non-small cell lung cancer that progressed on radiotherapy plus ipilimumab.

The rearrangement links TRBV10-2 to TRBJ1-5; D is undetermined. The CDR3 runs 15 residues. The V and J ends lost 0 bases and 5 bases respectively, with 11 bases between them. The germline V gene has CDR1 WSHSY and CDR2 SAAADI. This CDR3 is CASSESLGFYQPQHF. Here the CDR3 DNA reads TGCGCCAGCAGTGAGTCGCTTGGGTTTTATCAGCCCCAGCATTTT.

V gene TRBV4-1 combines with J gene TRBJ2-7; 11 bases match TRBD2. The CDR3 spans 15 residues. Germline CDR1 reads MGHRA; CDR2 reads YSYEKL. Trimming took 4 bases from V and 3 from J; bases not matched to a gene: 5. CDR3 in amino acids: CASSLLTSGSYEQYF. CDR3 in DNA: TGCGCCAGCAGCCTCTTAACTAGCGGGAGCTACGAGCAGTACTTC.

The rearrangement uses TRBV4-1 and TRBJ1-5; 7 bases are a match to TRBD1. The junction had 11 bases not matched to a gene; V was cut back by 0 bases and J by 9 bases. CDR3 length: 16 amino acids. The V gene's germline CDR1 is MGHRA and CDR2 YSYEKL. In DNA, the CDR3 is TGCGCCAGCAGCCAAGAAGACCAGGGGGGGATTAGGCCCCAGCATTTT. It yields the protein CASSQEDQGGIRPQHF.

The V gene is TRBV29-1, the J gene TRBJ2-3, with a tentative D call TRBD1 (6 bases). CDR1 SQVTM and CDR2 ANQGSEA come from the germline V gene. This CDR3 has 13 amino acids. V lost 6 bases, J lost 4 bases, and 14 bases lay in between. The CDR3 DNA reads TGCAGCGTGGATTCCGGGACACCAGATACGCAGTATTTT. Encoded protein: CSVDSGTPDTQYF.

The J gene is TRBJ1-1, the V gene TRBV6-1; no reliable D call. V lost 3 bases, J lost 1 base, and 9 bases lay in between. The germline V gene has CDR1 MNHNS and CDR2 SASEGT. This CDR3 has 14 amino acids. This CDR3 is CASSDRAGNTEAFF. The CDR3 DNA is TGTGCCAGCAGTGATAGGGCAGGGAACACTGAAGCTTTCTTT.

The sample holds a few counts of this clone. This chain connects TRBV2 to TRBJ2-7, with TRBD2 as a possible D gene (5 bases). The CDR3 has 12 amino acids. Germline CDR1 reads SNHLY; CDR2 reads FYNNEI. The germline V and J ends were trimmed by 5 bases and 4 bases, with 9 bases remaining between them. This CDR3 is CASSPSGYEQYF. CDR3 DNA sequence: TGTGCCAGCAGTCCCTCGGGGTACGAGCAGTACTTC.

The V and J genes are TRBV5-1 and TRBJ2-3; the D is unclear. CDR1 and CDR2 (germline): SGHRS, YFSETQ. The CDR3 contains 15 residues. V lost 2 bases to trimming and J lost 0 bases, with 10 bases between them. CDR3: CASSFRGSSTDTQYF. In nucleotides, the CDR3 is TGCGCCAGCAGCTTCCGAGGCTCTAGCACAGATACGCAGTATTTT.

With respect to this clone: Other nucleotide sequences in the sample specify the same CDR3. The genes are TRBV28 and TRBJ2-7; TRBD2 might be the D (5 bases). Germline CDR1 MDHEN, CDR2 SYDVKM. Trimming took off 4 bases at V and 0 bases at J, with 16 bases between the two ends. The CDR3 loop spans 16 amino acids. For the CDR3, the DNA is TGTGCCAGCAGTTCGGGTTCTCGCGGACTCTCCTACGAGCAGTACTTC. Protein sequence: CASSSGSRGLSYEQYF.

About this clone: This sample includes further DNA sequences coding for the same CDR3. This CDR3 is CASSFSEQETQYF. The CDR3 DNA sequence: TGTGCCAGCAGCTTTTCGGAACAAGAGACCCAGTACTTC. This chain connects TRBV7-9 to TRBJ2-5; D remains ambiguous. CDR1 and CDR2 (germline): SEHNR, FQNEAQ (reference sequence). The V end lost 3 bases, the J end lost 2 bases, and 7 bases lay between the germline ends. The CDR3 sequence is 13 residues long.

V is TRBV6-1 and J is TRBJ2-7, with TRBD1 matching over 7 bases. This CDR3 region has 15 residues. Germline V gives CDR1 MNHNS, CDR2 SASEGT. V lost 6 bases, J lost 0 bases, and 8 bases stayed unmatched. CDR3 nucleotides: TGTGCCAGCAGATACGACAGGGCGAGCTCCTACGAGCAGTACGTC. The encoded protein is CASRYDRASSYEQYV.

The genes are TRBV5-1 and TRBJ2-5; TRBD1 matches 9 bases. The J call may be wrong; the DNA end is better matched by TRBJ2-7. This CDR3 has 12 amino acids. Germline lookup yields CDR1 SGHRS and CDR2 YFSETQ. CDR3 amino acids: CASSLTGGEQYF. CDR3 sequence (DNA): TGCGCCAGCAGCCTGACAGGGGGCGAGCAGTACTTC.

The V and J genes are TRBV7-9 and TRBJ2-6; D may be TRBD2 (5 bases). Deletions cut 5 bases from V and 0 bases from J, with 5 bases between. Germline CDR1 and CDR2: SEHNR and FQNEAQ (reference sequence). The CDR3 spans 14 residues. CDR3: CASSRDSGANVLTF. The CDR3 bases are TGTGCCAGCAGCCGGGACTCTGGGGCCAACGTCCTGACTTTC.

This clone was observed once. J is TRBJ2-2 and V is TRBV5-6; D is undetermined. Germline values: CDR1 SGHDT, CDR2 YYEEEE. V lost 4 bases and J 7 bases, leaving 11 bases between the germline ends. CDR3 length equals 13 residues. The CDR3 DNA follows: TGTGCCAGCAGCCCGAATCTCGGCGGGGAGCTGTTTTTT. As protein: CASSPNLGGELFF.

This clone was counted between two and nine times. The chain couples TRBV27 to TRBJ2-2; the D gene is possibly TRBD1 (5 bases). CDR3 length: 15 residues. Germline assignment: CDR1 MNHEY and CDR2 SMNVEV (reference sequence). The V gene lost 3 bases and the J gene lost 6 bases, with 14 bases spanning the gap. DNA of the CDR3: TGTGCCAGCAGTTTTGGGGCTGGGGCATCCGGGGAGCTGTTTTTT. This translates into CASSFGAGASGELFF.

The chain employs TRBV7-9 and TRBJ2-1; D perhaps matches TRBD1 (5 bases). The CDR3 contains 12 residues. Germline CDR1 is SEHNR and CDR2 is FQNEAQ (reference sequence). The V gene lost 7 bases and the J gene lost 8 bases, with 12 bases spanning the gap. CDR3 residues: CASTTKGYEQFF. CDR3 coding DNA: TGTGCCAGCACTACTAAGGGGTATGAGCAGTTCTTC.

This sequence joins TRBV5-5 and TRBJ1-5; D unresolved. CDR1 SGHKS and CDR2 YYEKEE come from the germline V gene (reference sequence). V was pared by 4 bases and J by 7 bases, with 15 bases between. This CDR3 spans 14 amino acids. CDR3 nucleotides: TGTGCCAGCAGCAGCTACGTGTGGGGACAGCCCCAGCATTTT. This encodes CASSSYVWGQPQHF.

The chain combines TRBV30 with TRBJ1-6; no firm D call. V shed 2 bases and J shed 11 bases, with 10 bases lying between them. This CDR3 contains 12 residues. Germline V lookup: CDR1 GTSNPN, CDR2 SVGIG (reference sequence). CDR3 nucleotide sequence: TGTGCCTGGAGTTTAATGGGGACACCCCTCCACTTT. It is translated as CAWSLMGTPLHF.

This rearrangement joins TRBV2 to TRBJ2-3; no reliable D call. Germline V lookup: CDR1 SNHLY, CDR2 FYNNEI. The length of the CDR3 is 12 residues. V shed 7 bases and J shed 4 bases, with 9 bases lying between them. The CDR3 region has the DNA TGTGCCAGCACTAGTGCTCCAGATACGCAGTATTTT. Residues: CASTSAPDTQYF.

This clone was observed once. V gene TRBV6-1 combines with J gene TRBJ2-2, with a tentative D call TRBD2 (5 bases). Germline lookup yields CDR1 MNHNS and CDR2 SASEGT. The CDR3 consists of 14 residues. V lost 6 bases and J lost 2, with 10 bases in between. The DNA of the CDR3 is TGTGCCAGCAGGAGGACTTTTAACACCGGGGAGCTGTTTTTT. This translates into CASRRTFNTGELFF.

V is TRBV19 and J is TRBJ2-3; D might be TRBD1 or TRBD2, each matching 5 bases. The CDR3 spans 14 residues. Germline V CDR1 and CDR2: LNHDA, SQIVND (reference sequence). Trimming left V 6 bases short and J 2 bases short, with 12 bases between. The DNA of the CDR3 is TGTGCCAGTAGGTTCGGGACCCCCACAGATACGCAGTATTTT. Protein sequence: CASRFGTPTDTQYF.